What follows are 9 T cell receptor beta chains derived from one specimen sequenced in a study of monozygotic twins with inflammatory bowel disease. TCRdb reprocessed the 5' RACE reads and reports one entry per CDR3 protein, with no DNA. The repertoire shows 200,000 to 250,000 distinct CDR3 sequences; the top ten hold 6% to 9%. Material for sequencing was blood. The origin of the receptors is a human donor with ulcerative colitis or Crohn's disease, or a healthy co-twin of an affected twin (not recorded which).

The chain combines TRBV20-1 with TRBJ2-5; lacking DNA, the TRBD1 call made by TCRdb goes unchecked. The CDR3 covers 13 residues. Germline V CDR1 and CDR2: DFQATT, SNEGSKA (reference sequence). The CDR3 is CSPLREVQETQYF.

The chain carries TRBV6-5 and TRBJ1-1; no DNA is available, so the TRBD1 call from TCRdb remains unchecked. Germline lookup yields CDR1 MNHEY and CDR2 SVGAGI. The CDR3 is 16 residues long. CDR3 amino acids: CASSFFGGRGKTEASF.

This chain uses TRBV7-3 with TRBJ2-1; TCRdb calls TRBD2, which cannot be checked without DNA. Germline V CDR1 and CDR2: SGHTA, FQGTGA. The CDR3 runs 15 residues. The chain's CDR3 is CASSFSGLHYNEQFF.

V and J are TRBV7-2 and TRBJ2-5; with no DNA, the TCRdb D assignment of TRBD2 cannot be verified. Germline-derived CDR1 and CDR2 are SGHTA and FQGNSA. There are 13 residues in the CDR3. The CDR3 spells CASSPSLGETQYF.

This chain links TRBV4-1 with TRBJ2-5; checking the TCRdb D call of TRBD2 is not possible without DNA. The CDR3 spans 17 residues. Germline-derived CDR1 and CDR2 are MGHRA and YSYEKL. The CDR3: CASSQDRAGGLRETQYF.

The chain joins TRBV9 to TRBJ2-5; the D gene TCRdb calls, TRBD2, cannot be checked with no DNA. The germline gives CDR1 SGDLS, CDR2 YYNGEE. The CDR3 is 16 amino acids. The CDR3 reads CASSVNIAGIQETQYF.

The chain carries TRBV18 and TRBJ2-3; as DNA is missing, the TRBD1 call by TCRdb cannot be tested. The germline V gene encodes CDR1 KGHSH and CDR2 LQKENI. The CDR3 has 14 residues. CDR3 in amino acids: CASSPVDQGDTQYF.

The gene calls are TRBV20-1 and TRBJ1-2; the D gene TCRdb calls, TRBD1, cannot be checked with no DNA. Germline CDR1 and CDR2: DFQATT and SNEGSKA (reference sequence). The CDR3 has 13 amino acids. The CDR3 loop is CSARDSGTFSYTF.

The V and J genes are TRBV27 and TRBJ2-7; TCRdb returns TRBD2, unconfirmable since there is no DNA. Germline lookup yields CDR1 MNHEY and CDR2 SMNVEV (reference sequence). The CDR3 is 15 residues long. The CDR3 region is CASSQFMVEGYEQYF.